The clone carrying this T cell receptor (beta chain) has a handful of counts. The sample originates from a study of blood T cells in healthy people across ages. Total RNA was extracted at no less than 6 micrograms per sample. Combining a sample-barcoded 5' primer with a J-beta primer mix, a second PCR ran for about 6 to 11 cycles. Using its own MiXCR run on the 5' RACE reads, TCRdb lists one record per CDR3 protein. The sample records some 560,000 distinct CDR3 sequences, approximately 26% being singletons. The data were also submitted as part of a second study, on T cells of mothers and their children. That source reports: All donors were healthy and Caucasian; they were a few mothers and their six children.

This TCR derives from a boy younger than 10 in good health. Input material: blood.

The CDR3 loop reads CASSYPKAGGSVLEQFF. CDR3 nucleotide sequence: TGTGCCAGCAGCTACCCCAAGGCGGGCGGGAGTGTTCTTGAGCAGTTCTTC. This chain connects TRBV7-9 to TRBJ2-5, with 7 positions matching TRBD2. The end of the DNA is better explained by TRBJ2-1, so the J call may be wrong. This CDR3 is 17 amino acids long. Per germline, CDR1 SEHNR and CDR2 FQNEAQ (reference sequence).